A single sample is the source of the 20 T cell receptor beta chains below, sequenced in a study of CXCR3-negative and CXCR3-positive naive CD8 T cells. Whole-study results and caveats: TRB CDR3 hydrophobicity was greater in CXCR3-positive naive cells than in CXCR3-negative naive cells.

Carrying UMI labels, the TRB cDNA libraries were prepared through 5' RACE. TCRdb re-called the 5' RACE reads, yielding one record per CDR3 amino acid sequence without DNA. The listing contains roughly 80,000 distinct CDR3 sequences. For these TCRs, the target antigens are not known. The sequenced sample consisted of naive CXCR3+ CD8+ T cells from blood. Subset noted: CD45RO-CCR7+CD27+CD95- naive CD8+ T cells expressing CXCR3 (TNR3+). These receptors were obtained from a human donor in good health. Some clones in this sample may be carry-over from other donors' samples.

The V and J genes are TRBV9 and TRBJ2-7. Germline V gene lookup returns CDR1 SGDLS and CDR2 YYNGEE. CDR3 length: 12 amino acids. The CDR3 sequence: CASSVRSYEQYF.

The gene calls are TRBV20-1 and TRBJ2-7; TCRdb's D call of TRBD1 is untestable without DNA. The germline CDR1 and CDR2 sequences are DFQATT and SNEGSKA (reference sequence). The CDR3 contains 13 residues. Here the CDR3 reads CSAFDRDFYEQYF.

The CDR3 sequence: CASSSGTSGPNTGELFF. J is TRBJ2-2 and V is TRBV11-2; TCRdb selects TRBD2, and the lack of DNA leaves this call unchecked. CDR3 length equals 17 residues. Per the germline V gene, CDR1 is SGHAT and CDR2 is FQNNGV.

This chain links TRBV29-1 with TRBJ2-7. The CDR3 is made up of 12 amino acids. CDR1 is SQVTM, CDR2 ANQGSEA, per germline. The CDR3 reads CSVEDGVYEQYF.

The chain joins TRBV27 to TRBJ1-2; TCRdb lists TRBD1, though no DNA is available to test this call. Per germline, CDR1 MNHEY and CDR2 SMNVEV (reference sequence). The CDR3 has 14 amino acids. The CDR3 is CASSLGQGNYGYTF.

The V and J genes are TRBV4-1 and TRBJ2-2; the D call from TCRdb, TRBD1, cannot be confirmed without DNA. This CDR3 has 14 amino acids. The germline V gene encodes CDR1 MGHRA and CDR2 YSYEKL. CDR3 loop: CASSLTTGSGELFF.

V gene TRBV5-1 combines with J gene TRBJ2-7. Germline lookup yields CDR1 SGHRS and CDR2 YFSETQ. This CDR3 is 13 amino acids long. The CDR3 sequence: CASSLRSSYEQYF.

The chain carries TRBV4-3 and TRBJ2-3; TCRdb names TRBD2, which stays unverified in the absence of DNA. The CDR3 contains 16 residues. The germline V gene has CDR1 LGHNA and CDR2 YSLEER. CDR3 sequence reads: CASSPTLAGGVDTQYF.

The chain couples TRBV14 to TRBJ2-3; no DNA is available, so the TRBD1 call from TCRdb remains unchecked. The CDR3 has 16 residues. Germline V gives CDR1 SGHDN, CDR2 FVKESK. The CDR3 is CASSQDPWDSTDTQYF. The complete variable domain, with remaining parts taken from reference TRBV14 and TRBJ2-3, reads EAGVTQFPSHSVIEKGQTVTLRCDPISGHDNLYWYRRVMGKEIKFLLHFVKESKQDESGMPNNRFLAERTGGTYSTLKVQPAELEDSGVYFCASSQDPWDSTDTQYFGPGTRLTVL.

This CDR3 is CASSADRMSSYEQYF. V and J are TRBV28 and TRBJ2-7; as DNA is missing, the TRBD1 call by TCRdb cannot be tested. The CDR3 runs 15 residues. Germline V lookup: CDR1 MDHEN, CDR2 SYDVKM.

The chain links TRBV11-1 to TRBJ1-1; TCRdb designates TRBD1, a call that cannot be tested without DNA. Per germline, CDR1 SGHAT and CDR2 FQDESV (reference sequence). The CDR3 extends over 12 amino acids. CDR3 amino acids: CAGQGWDTEAFF.

The chain links TRBV7-6 to TRBJ2-7; without DNA, the TCRdb call of TRBD1 cannot be checked. The CDR3 covers 14 residues. The germline CDR1 and CDR2 sequences are SGHVS and FNYEAQ. The CDR3 here is CASSLGDASYEQYF.

The rearrangement links TRBV28 to TRBJ2-7; TCRdb names TRBD1, which stays unverified in the absence of DNA. Looked up from germline, CDR1 is MDHEN and CDR2 is SYDVKM. The length of the CDR3 is 13 residues. CDR3 in amino acids: CASSPGHPYEQYF.

V gene TRBV7-6 combines with J gene TRBJ2-3. The CDR3 contains 18 residues. Germline CDR1 and CDR2: SGHVS and FNYEAQ. CDR3 sequence: CASSLSSRPTRFPDTQYF. Full variable domain (remainder filled in from reference TRBV7-6 and TRBJ2-3): GAGVSQSPRYKVTKRGQDVALRCDPISGHVSLYWYRQALGQGPEFLTYFNYEAQQDKSGLPNDRFSAERPEGSISTLTIQRTEQRDSAMYRCASSLSSRPTRFPDTQYFGPGTRLTVL.

The genes are TRBV7-9 and TRBJ1-1; no DNA is available, so the TRBD1 call from TCRdb remains unchecked. CDR3 size: 17 residues. The germline gives CDR1 SEHNR, CDR2 FQNEAQ (reference sequence). The CDR3: CASSPRSLTGDRTEAFF. Together with reference TRBV7-9 and TRBJ1-1, the CDR3 gives the full variable domain: DTGVSQNPRHKITKRGQNVTFRCDPISEHNRLYWYRQTLGQGPEFLTYFQNEAQLEKSRLLSDRFSAERPKGSFSTLEIQRTEQGDSAMYLCASSPRSLTGDRTEAFFGQGTRLTVV.

V usage is TRBV5-1 and J usage is TRBJ2-7. The length of the CDR3 is 11 residues. The V gene's germline CDR1 is SGHRS and CDR2 YFSETQ. This chain's CDR3 is CASSLGREQYF.

The chain couples TRBV5-5 to TRBJ2-1; TCRdb's D call, TRBD2, is unchecked because there is no DNA. The CDR3 consists of 13 residues. Germline V gene sequence: CDR1 SGHKS, CDR2 YYEKEE (reference sequence). CDR3 region: CASSPSGDNEQFF. Using reference TRBV5-5 and TRBJ2-1 for the parts outside the CDR3, the full variable domain is DAGVTQSPTHLIKTRGQQVTLRCSPISGHKSVSWYQQVLGQGPQFIFQYYEKEERGRGNFPDRFSARQFPNYSSELNVNALLLGDSALYLCASSPSGDNEQFFGPGTRLTVL.

This chain links TRBV20-1 with TRBJ2-1. This CDR3 region has 13 residues. Looked up from germline, CDR1 is DFQATT and CDR2 is SNEGSKA (reference sequence). The CDR3 loop is CSARDLTSNEQFF.

V gene TRBV30 combines with J gene TRBJ2-4; the TCRdb call, TRBD1, lacks DNA for checking. CDR1 and CDR2 (germline): GTSNPN, SVGIG (reference sequence). The CDR3 spans 14 residues. CDR3 region: CAWGVGQGANIQYF.

The chain is built from TRBV9 and TRBJ2-7; TCRdb indicates TRBD1, and absent DNA this call remains unverified. The CDR3 runs to 14 residues. The germline V gene encodes CDR1 SGDLS and CDR2 YYNGEE. The CDR3 sequence: CASSPGAGPNEQYF.